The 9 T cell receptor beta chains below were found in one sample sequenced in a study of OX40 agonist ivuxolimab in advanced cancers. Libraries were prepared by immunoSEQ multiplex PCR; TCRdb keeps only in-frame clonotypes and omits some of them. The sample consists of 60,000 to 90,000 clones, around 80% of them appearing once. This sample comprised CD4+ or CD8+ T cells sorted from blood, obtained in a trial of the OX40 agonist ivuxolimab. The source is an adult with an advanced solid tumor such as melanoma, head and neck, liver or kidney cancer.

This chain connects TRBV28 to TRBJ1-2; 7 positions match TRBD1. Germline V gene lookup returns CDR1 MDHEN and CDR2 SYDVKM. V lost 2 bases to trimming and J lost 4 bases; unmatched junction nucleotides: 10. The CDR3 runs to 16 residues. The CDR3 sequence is CASSLRIPGQSYGYTF. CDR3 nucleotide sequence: TGTGCCAGCAGTTTACGAATACCGGGACAGAGCTATGGCTACACCTTC.

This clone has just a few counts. The CDR3, as DNA: TGTGCCAGCTCCGGCGGGTATAATTCACCCCTCCACTTT. It is translated as CASSGGYNSPLHF. V usage is TRBV6-5 and J usage is TRBJ1-6; D gene uncertain. Germline V gene lookup returns CDR1 MNHEY and CDR2 SVGAGI. This CDR3 contains 13 residues. Between the trimmed V and J ends, which lost 8 bases and 4 bases, there was a span of 9 bases.

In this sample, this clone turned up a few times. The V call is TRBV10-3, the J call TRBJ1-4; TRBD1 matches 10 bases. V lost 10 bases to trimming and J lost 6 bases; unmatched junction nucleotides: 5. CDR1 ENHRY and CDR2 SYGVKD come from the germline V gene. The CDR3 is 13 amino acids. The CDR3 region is CASTGTGDEKLFF. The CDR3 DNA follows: TGTGCCAGTACCGGGACAGGGGATGAAAAACTGTTTTTT.

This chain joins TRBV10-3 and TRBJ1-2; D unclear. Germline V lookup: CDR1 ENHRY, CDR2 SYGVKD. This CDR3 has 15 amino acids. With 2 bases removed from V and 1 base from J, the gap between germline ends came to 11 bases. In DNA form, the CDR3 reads TGTGCCATCAGTGAGGCGGGGATCCGTAACTATGGCTACACCTTC. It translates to CAISEAGIRNYGYTF.

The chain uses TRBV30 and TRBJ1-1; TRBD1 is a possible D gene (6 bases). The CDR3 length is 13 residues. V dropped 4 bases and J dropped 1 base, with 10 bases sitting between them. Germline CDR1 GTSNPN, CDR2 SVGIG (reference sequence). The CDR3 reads CAWNQGRNTEAFF. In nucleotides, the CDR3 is TGTGCCTGGAACCAGGGGAGGAACACTGAAGCTTTCTTT.

CDR3 in amino acids: CASSLAVSREQYF. CDR3 bases: TGTGCCAGCAGCTTGGCTGTCTCCCGGGAGCAGTACTTC. The chain links TRBV5-4 to TRBJ2-7; no clear D gene. CDR1 is SGHNT and CDR2 is YYREEE in the germline V gene (reference sequence). CDR3 length: 13 residues. The V gene lost 0 bases and the J gene lost 7 bases, with 11 bases spanning the gap.

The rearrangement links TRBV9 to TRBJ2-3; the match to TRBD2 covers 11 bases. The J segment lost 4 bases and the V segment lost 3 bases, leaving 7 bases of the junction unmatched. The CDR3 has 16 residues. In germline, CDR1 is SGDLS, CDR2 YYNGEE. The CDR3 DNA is TGTGCCAGCAGCGGTGGGACTAGCGGTAGCGCAGATACGCAGTATTTT. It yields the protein CASSGGTSGSADTQYF.

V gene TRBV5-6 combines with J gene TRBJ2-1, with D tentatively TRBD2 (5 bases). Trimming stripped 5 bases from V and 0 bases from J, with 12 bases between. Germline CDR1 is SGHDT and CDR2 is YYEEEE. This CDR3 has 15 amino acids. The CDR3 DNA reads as TGTGCCAGCAGGGCGGGCGGCTTCTCCTACAATGAGCAGTTCTTC. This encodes CASRAGGFSYNEQFF. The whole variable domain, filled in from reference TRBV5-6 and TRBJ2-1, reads DAGVTQSPTHLIKTRGQQVTLRCSPKSGHDTVSWYQQALGQGPQFIFQYYEEEERQRGNFPDRFSGHQFPNYSSELNVNALLLGDSALYLCASRAGGFSYNEQFFGPGTRLTVL.

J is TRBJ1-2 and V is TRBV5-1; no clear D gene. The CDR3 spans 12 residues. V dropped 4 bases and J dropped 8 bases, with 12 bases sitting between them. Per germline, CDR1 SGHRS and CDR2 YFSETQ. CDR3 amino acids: CASSDDVYGYTF. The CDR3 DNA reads TGCGCCAGCAGCGATGACGTGTACGGCTACACCTTC.